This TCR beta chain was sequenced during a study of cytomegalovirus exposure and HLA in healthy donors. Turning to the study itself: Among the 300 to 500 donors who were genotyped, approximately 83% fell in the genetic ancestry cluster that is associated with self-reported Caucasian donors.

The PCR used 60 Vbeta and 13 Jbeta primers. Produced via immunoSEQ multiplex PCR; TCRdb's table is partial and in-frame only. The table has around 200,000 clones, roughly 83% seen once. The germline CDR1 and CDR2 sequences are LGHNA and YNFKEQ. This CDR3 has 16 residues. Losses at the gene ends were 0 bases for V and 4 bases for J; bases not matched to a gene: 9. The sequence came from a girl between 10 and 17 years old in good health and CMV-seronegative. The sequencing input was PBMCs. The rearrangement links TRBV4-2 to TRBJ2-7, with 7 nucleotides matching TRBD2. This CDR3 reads CASSQDRAGEWYEQYF. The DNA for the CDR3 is TGTGCCAGCAGCCAAGATCGGGCGGGAGAGTGGTACGAGCAGTACTTC.